The rows below give T cell receptor beta chains drawn from one sample of a study of cytomegalovirus exposure and HLA in healthy donors. TCRdb's table, derived via immunoSEQ multiplex PCR, lists solely in-frame clones and lacks some. Here the sample spans 150,000 to 200,000 clones, roughly nine tenths being singletons. Sequences were obtained from PBMCs. The origin of the receptors is a man younger than 45 in good health and CMV-seropositive. CDR3s include the opening cysteine and the closing phenylalanine or tryptophan. A D gene is named only where the DNA matches it firmly. A row's size may be missing; if present it is once, few, many or a size class.

>.|TRBJ2-2|.|TRBV11-1
CASSFSRANTGELFF
TGTGCCAGCAGCTTTTCCAGGGCGAACACCGGGGAGCTGTTTTTT
>.|TRBJ2-1|.|TRBV28
CASSPTGHQLYNEQFF
TGTGCCAGCAGCCCAACGGGCCACCAACTCTACAATGAGCAGTTCTTC
>.|TRBJ1-1|TRBD1|TRBV5-1
CASSLTGQGFDTEAFF
TGCGCCAGCAGCCTTACAGGACAGGGATTTGACACTGAAGCTTTCTTT
>.|TRBJ2-1|.|TRBV5-6
CASSSLRTGLVSYNEQFF
TGTGCCAGCAGCTCGCTCCGCACGGGTCTTGTCTCCTACAATGAGCAGTTCTTC
>.|TRBJ2-1|.|TRBV10-3
CAIRGDVVLSGSYNEQFF
TGTGCCATCAGGGGGGACGTTGTTTTGTCTGGGTCCTACAATGAGCAGTTCTTC
>.|TRBJ2-7|.|TRBV2
CASSVATKSGEQYF
TGTGCCAGCAGTGTTGCGACTAAGAGTGGCGAGCAGTACTTC
>.|TRBJ2-3|.|TRBV6-5
CASSYRGTDTQYF
TGTGCCAGCAGTTATCGTGGCACAGATACGCAGTATTTT
>.|TRBJ1-2|TRBD1|TRBV9
CASSAGTGLFYGYTF
TGTGCCAGCAGCGCCGGGACAGGCCTTTTCTATGGCTACACCTTC
>.|TRBJ1-4|.|TRBV27
CASSLWPGEKLFF
TGTGCCAGCAGTTTATGGCCAGGTGAAAAACTGTTTTTT
>.|TRBJ2-1|TRBD2|TRBV9
CASSGLAGGNEQFF
TGTGCCAGCAGCGGACTAGCGGGAGGGAATGAGCAGTTCTTC
>.|TRBJ2-2|TRBD2|TRBV7-6
CASSLVGTSGSITGELFF
TGTGCCAGCAGCCTCGTGGGGACTAGCGGGAGCATCACCGGGGAGCTGTTTTTT
>once|TRBJ1-1|TRBD1|TRBV4-3
CASSQVTTGGTEAFF
TGCGCCAGCAGCCAAGTCACGACAGGGGGCACTGAAGCTTTCTTT
>.|TRBJ2-2|.|TRBV6-5
CASSYGIGELFF
TGTGCCAGCAGTTACGGCATCGGGGAGCTGTTTTTT
>few|TRBJ2-5|TRBD2|TRBV4-2
CASSQETSGTQETQYF
TGTGCCAGCAGCCAAGAGACTAGCGGGACCCAAGAGACCCAGTACTTC
>.|TRBJ1-6|.|TRBV10-3
CAISEGTDNSPLHF
TGTGCCATCAGTGAGGGTACAGACAATTCACCCCTCCACTTT
>few|TRBJ2-1|.|TRBV28
CASSFPGRGSYNEQFF
TGTGCCAGCAGTTTCCCGGGGCGGGGCTCCTACAATGAGCAGTTCTTC
>.|TRBJ2-7|.|TRBV30
CAWSDQPVPTYEQYF
TGTGCCTGGAGTGACCAACCAGTCCCCACCTACGAGCAGTACTTC
>large|TRBJ1-5|TRBD1|TRBV27
CASSSGTGVQPQHF
TGTGCCAGCAGTTCAGGGACAGGGGTTCAGCCCCAGCATTTT
>once|TRBJ2-3|TRBD2|TRBV4-3
CASSHDPPGGFGTDTQYF
TGCGCCAGCAGCCATGACCCCCCCGGGGGGTTCGGTACAGATACGCAGTATTTT
>.|TRBJ2-1|TRBD1|TRBV11-2
CASSFHRGSYNEQFF
TGTGCCAGCAGCTTCCACAGGGGGAGCTACAATGAGCAGTTCTTC
>.|TRBJ2-2|TRBD2|TRBV6-6
CAGGTSGKSGELFF
TGTGCCGGGGGGACTAGCGGGAAGTCCGGGGAGCTGTTTTTT
>.|TRBJ2-2|.|TRBV13
CASSRTGELFF
TGTGCCAGCAGCAGAACCGGGGAGCTGTTTTTT
>.|TRBJ1-2|.|TRBV6-1
CASSELTVSHGYTF
TGTGCCAGCAGTGAATTGACAGTTTCGCATGGCTACACCTTC
>.|TRBJ2-1|TRBD1|TRBV6-1
CASSKAGTGASYNEQFF
TGTGCCAGCAGTAAAGCCGGGACAGGGGCCTCTTACAATGAGCAGTTCTTC
>.|TRBJ1-5|.|TRBV19
CASSIQGLNQPQHF
TGTGCCAGTAGTATACAGGGCTTAAATCAGCCCCAGCATTTT
>.|TRBJ2-7|TRBD1|TRBV19
CASSIGTGANEQYF
TGTGCCAGTAGTATCGGCACAGGGGCGAACGAGCAGTACTTC
>.|TRBJ2-3|.|TRBV28
CASSWSESDTDTQYF
TGTGCCAGCAGTTGGTCCGAAAGCGACACAGATACGCAGTATTTT
>.|TRBJ2-1|.|TRBV28
CASKEVRGYNEQFF
TGTGCCAGCAAAGAGGTTCGTGGGTACAATGAGCAGTTCTTC
>.|TRBJ2-3|.|TRBV7-2
CASSLGTASTDTQYF
TGTGCCAGCAGCTTAGGGACAGCCTCAACAGATACGCAGTATTTT
>.|TRBJ1-1|.|TRBV29-1
CSVGGGNTEAFF
TGCAGCGTTGGGGGGGGGAACACTGAAGCTTTCTTT
>.|TRBJ2-7|.|TRBV6-1
CASSEGGVHEQYF
TGTGCCAGCAGTGAAGGAGGGGTCCACGAGCAGTACTTC
>.|TRBJ2-5|.|TRBV9
CASSVGGLGETQYF
TGTGCCAGCAGCGTAGGAGGGCTAGGGGAGACCCAGTACTTC
>.|TRBJ2-5|.|TRBV27
CASSSQGRPLQETQYF
TGTGCCAGCAGTTCCCAGGGACGACCCCTCCAAGAGACCCAGTACTTC
>.|TRBJ1-2|.|TRBV19
CASTQAGYGYTF
TGTGCCAGTACGCAGGCGGGCTATGGCTACACCTTC
>.|TRBJ2-1|TRBD2|TRBV6-5
CASSTPGRAVQFF
TGTGCCAGCAGCACCCCGGGGAGGGCGGTTCAGTTCTTC
>.|TRBJ2-7|.|TRBV28
CASSPGTLSSYEQYF
TGTGCCAGCAGTCCGGGGACTCTTAGCTCCTACGAGCAGTACTTC
>.|TRBJ1-2|.|TRBV27
CASRPGSQAGGYTF
TGTGCCAGCAGACCAGGGAGTCAGGCTGGTGGCTACACCTTC
>.|TRBJ2-7|.|TRBV7-2
CASTPDGVIPYEQYF
TGTGCCAGCACCCCGGACGGAGTGATACCTTACGAGCAGTACTTC
>.|TRBJ1-5|.|TRBV7-9
CASSHGRGDQPQHF
TGTGCCAGCAGCCACGGGAGGGGGGATCAGCCCCAGCATTTT
>.|TRBJ2-7|TRBD1|TRBV10-3
CAISDWGTGEHEQYF
TGTGCCATCAGTGATTGGGGGACAGGGGAGCACGAGCAGTACTTC
>.|TRBJ2-5|.|TRBV6-4
CASSGDIGETQYF
TGTGCCAGCAGTGGAGATATTGGGGAGACCCAGTACTTC
>.|TRBJ1-5|.|TRBV27
CASRPRGGERQPQHF
TGTGCCAGCAGACCGAGGGGGGGAGAGAGACAGCCCCAGCATTTT
>.|TRBJ1-1|.|TRBV29-1
CSVGDIIMNTEAFF
TGCAGCGTTGGGGACATAATCATGAACACTGAAGCTTTCTTT
>.|TRBJ1-2|.|TRBV5-1
CASRDGLGYGYTF
TGCGCCAGCAGAGACGGCCTAGGCTATGGCTACACCTTC
>few|TRBJ2-3|TRBD2|TRBV6-1
CASSSGRAYVDTQYF
TGTGCCAGCAGTTCCGGGAGGGCCTATGTAGATACGCAGTATTTT
>.|TRBJ1-3|.|TRBV5-6
CASTTGTYGNTIYF
TGTGCCAGCACCACCGGGACATATGGAAACACCATATATTTT
>few|TRBJ2-2|.|TRBV5-1
CASSSGTVDTGELFF
TGCGCCAGCAGCTCGGGGACTGTAGACACCGGGGAGCTGTTTTTT
>.|TRBJ2-7|TRBD2|TRBV2
CASSSSGAVPREQYF
TGTGCCAGCAGCTCCAGCGGGGCGGTTCCACGCGAGCAGTACTTC
>.|TRBJ2-5|.|TRBV7-7
CASSPRDPHETQYF
TGTGCTAGCAGCCCTCGGGATCCACACGAGACCCAGTACTTC
>.|TRBJ2-3|TRBD2|TRBV15
CATSKRTSGTDTQYF
TGTGCCACCAGCAAAAGGACTAGCGGCACAGATACGCAGTATTTT
>.|TRBJ2-7|TRBD1|TRBV5-1
CASRDSEAYEQYF
TGCGCCAGCCGGGACAGCGAAGCCTACGAGCAGTACTTC
>.|TRBJ2-1|TRBD2|TRBV27
CASTPGTSGRGEQFF
TGTGCCAGCACTCCCGGGACTAGCGGGAGAGGTGAGCAGTTCTTC
>.|TRBJ2-3|.|TRBV2
CASSLRGVTQYF
TGTGCCAGCAGTCTCAGGGGAGTTACGCAGTATTTT
>.|TRBJ1-2|TRBD1|TRBV6-5
CASRQDRDNGYTF
TGTGCCAGCCGTCAGGACAGGGATAACGGCTACACCTTC
>.|TRBJ2-3|.|TRBV4-3
CASSQDLKGYGDTDTQYF
TGCGCCAGCAGCCAAGATCTGAAAGGGTACGGGGACACAGATACGCAGTATTTT
>.|TRBJ2-5|.|TRBV7-3
CASSLLGRANVETQYF
TGTGCCAGCAGCTTACTTGGCAGGGCAAACGTCGAGACCCAGTACTTC
>once|TRBJ1-5|TRBD1|TRBV2
CASSTGTGQPQHF
TGTGCCAGCAGTACAGGGACAGGCCAGCCCCAGCATTTT